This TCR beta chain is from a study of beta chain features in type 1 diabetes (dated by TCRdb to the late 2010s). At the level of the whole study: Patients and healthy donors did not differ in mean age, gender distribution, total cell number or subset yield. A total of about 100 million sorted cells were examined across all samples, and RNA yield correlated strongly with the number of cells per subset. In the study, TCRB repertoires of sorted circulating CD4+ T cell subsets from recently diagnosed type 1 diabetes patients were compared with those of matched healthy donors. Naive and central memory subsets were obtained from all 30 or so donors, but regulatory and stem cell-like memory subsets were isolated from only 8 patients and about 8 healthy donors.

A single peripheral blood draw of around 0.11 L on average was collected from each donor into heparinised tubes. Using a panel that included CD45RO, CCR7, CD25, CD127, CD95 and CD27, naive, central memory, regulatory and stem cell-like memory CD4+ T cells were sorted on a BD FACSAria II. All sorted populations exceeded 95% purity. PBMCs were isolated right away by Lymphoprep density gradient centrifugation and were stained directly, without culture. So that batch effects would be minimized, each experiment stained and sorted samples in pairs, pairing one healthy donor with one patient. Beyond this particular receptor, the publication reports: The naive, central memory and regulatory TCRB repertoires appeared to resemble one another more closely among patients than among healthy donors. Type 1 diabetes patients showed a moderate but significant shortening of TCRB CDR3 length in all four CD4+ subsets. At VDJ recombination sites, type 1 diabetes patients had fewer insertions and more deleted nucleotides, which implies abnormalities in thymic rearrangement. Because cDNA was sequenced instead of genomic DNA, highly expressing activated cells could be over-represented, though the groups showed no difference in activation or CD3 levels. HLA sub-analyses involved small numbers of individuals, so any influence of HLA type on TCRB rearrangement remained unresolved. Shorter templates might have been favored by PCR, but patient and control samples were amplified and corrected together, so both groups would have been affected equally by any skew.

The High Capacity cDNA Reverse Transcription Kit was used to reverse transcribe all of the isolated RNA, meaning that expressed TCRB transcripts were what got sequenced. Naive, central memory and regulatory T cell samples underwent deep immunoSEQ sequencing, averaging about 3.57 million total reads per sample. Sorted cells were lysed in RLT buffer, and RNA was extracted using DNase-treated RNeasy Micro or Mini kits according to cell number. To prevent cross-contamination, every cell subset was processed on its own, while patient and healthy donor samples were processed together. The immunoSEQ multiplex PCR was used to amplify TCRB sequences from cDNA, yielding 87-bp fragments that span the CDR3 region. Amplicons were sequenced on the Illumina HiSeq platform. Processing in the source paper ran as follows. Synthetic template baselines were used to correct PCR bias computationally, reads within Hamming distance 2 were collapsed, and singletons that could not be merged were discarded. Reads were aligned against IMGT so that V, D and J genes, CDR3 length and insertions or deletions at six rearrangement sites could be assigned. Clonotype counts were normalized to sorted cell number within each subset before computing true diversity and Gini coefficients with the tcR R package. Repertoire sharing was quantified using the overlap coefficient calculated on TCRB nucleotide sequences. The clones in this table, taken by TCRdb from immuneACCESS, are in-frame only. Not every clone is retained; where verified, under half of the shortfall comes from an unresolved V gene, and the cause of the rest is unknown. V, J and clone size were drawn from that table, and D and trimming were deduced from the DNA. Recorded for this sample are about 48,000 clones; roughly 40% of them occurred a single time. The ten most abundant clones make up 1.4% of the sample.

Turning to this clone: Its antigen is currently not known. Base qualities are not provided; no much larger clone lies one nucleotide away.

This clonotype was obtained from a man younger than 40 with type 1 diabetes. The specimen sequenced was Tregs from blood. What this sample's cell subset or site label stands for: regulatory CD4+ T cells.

The CDR3 region reads CASRNTGGEPQHF. The DNA sequence is as follows: TGTGCCAGCAGAAACACGGGCGGGGAGCCCCAGCATTTT. The V and J genes are TRBV27 and TRBJ1-5; no D segment can be confidently identified. In the germline V gene (reference sequence), CDR1 corresponds to MNHEY and CDR2 to SMNVEV. Trimming removed 6 bases from V and 8 bases from J, leaving 14 bases between the germline ends. The CDR3, cysteine through phenylalanine, is 13 amino acids long. CDR3 DNA only is kept here, 39 bases in frame from base 1.